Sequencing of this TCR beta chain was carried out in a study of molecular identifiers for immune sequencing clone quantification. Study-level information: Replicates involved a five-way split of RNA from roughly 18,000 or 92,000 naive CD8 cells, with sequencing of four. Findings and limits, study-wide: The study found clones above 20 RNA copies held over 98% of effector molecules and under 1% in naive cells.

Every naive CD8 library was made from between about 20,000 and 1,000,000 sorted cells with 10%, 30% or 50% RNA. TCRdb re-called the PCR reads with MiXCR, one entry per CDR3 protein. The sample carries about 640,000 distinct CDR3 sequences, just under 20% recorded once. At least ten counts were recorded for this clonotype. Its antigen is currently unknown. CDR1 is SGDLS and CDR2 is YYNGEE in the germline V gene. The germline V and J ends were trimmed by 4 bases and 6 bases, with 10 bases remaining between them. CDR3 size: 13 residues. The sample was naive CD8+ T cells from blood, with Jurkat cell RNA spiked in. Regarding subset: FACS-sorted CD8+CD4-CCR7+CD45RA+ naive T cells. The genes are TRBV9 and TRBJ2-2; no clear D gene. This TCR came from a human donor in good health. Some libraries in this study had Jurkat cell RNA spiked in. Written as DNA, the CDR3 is TGTGCCAGCAGCCCAGCTATCCCCGGGGAGCTGTTTTTT. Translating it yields CASSPAIPGELFF.